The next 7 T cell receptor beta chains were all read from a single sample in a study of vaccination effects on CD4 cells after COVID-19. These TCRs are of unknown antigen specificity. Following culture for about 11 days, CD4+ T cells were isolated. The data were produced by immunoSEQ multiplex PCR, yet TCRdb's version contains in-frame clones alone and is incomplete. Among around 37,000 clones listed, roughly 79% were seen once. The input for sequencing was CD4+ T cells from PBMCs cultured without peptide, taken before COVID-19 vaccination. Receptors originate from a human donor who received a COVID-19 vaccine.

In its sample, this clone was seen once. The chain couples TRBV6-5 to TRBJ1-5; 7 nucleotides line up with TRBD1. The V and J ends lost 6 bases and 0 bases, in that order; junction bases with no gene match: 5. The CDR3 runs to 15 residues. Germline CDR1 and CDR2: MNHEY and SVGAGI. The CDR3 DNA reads TGTGCCAGCAGGGGGGGGACAGATAGCAATCAGCCCCAGCATTTT. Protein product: CASRGGTDSNQPQHF.

The DNA for the CDR3 is TGTGCCAGCAGCCGGGAGGACCTATACAATGAGCAGTTCTTC. It is translated as CASSREDLYNEQFF. This chain uses TRBV4-2 with TRBJ2-1; D is perhaps TRBD2 (6 bases). Trimming removed 4 bases from V and 4 bases from J, with 11 bases in between. Germline loops: CDR1 LGHNA, CDR2 YNFKEQ. The CDR3 extends over 14 amino acids.

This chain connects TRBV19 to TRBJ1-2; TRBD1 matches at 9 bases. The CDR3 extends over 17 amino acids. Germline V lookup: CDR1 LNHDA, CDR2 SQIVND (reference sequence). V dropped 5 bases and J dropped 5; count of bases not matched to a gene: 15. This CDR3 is CASSFRAGGQGGYGYTF. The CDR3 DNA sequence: TGTGCCAGTAGTTTCCGTGCCGGGGGACAGGGAGGGTATGGCTACACCTTC.

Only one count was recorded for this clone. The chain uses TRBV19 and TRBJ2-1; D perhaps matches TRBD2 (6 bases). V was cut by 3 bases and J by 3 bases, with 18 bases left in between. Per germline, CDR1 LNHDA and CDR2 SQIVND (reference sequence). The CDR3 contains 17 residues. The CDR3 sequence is CASSIPSKMGGYNEQFF. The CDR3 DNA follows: TGTGCCAGTAGTATCCCCTCCAAGATGGGGGGCTACAATGAGCAGTTCTTC.

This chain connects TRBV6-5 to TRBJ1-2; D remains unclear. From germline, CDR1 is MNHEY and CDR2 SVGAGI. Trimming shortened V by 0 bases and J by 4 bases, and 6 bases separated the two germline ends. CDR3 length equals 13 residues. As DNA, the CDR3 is TGTGCCAGCAGTTACTCGATTGGCTATGGCTACACCTTC. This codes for CASSYSIGYGYTF.

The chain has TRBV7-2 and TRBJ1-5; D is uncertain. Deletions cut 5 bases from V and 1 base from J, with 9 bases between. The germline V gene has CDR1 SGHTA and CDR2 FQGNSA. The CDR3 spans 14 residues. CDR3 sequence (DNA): TGTGCCAGCAGCCCCACGGCCAGCAATCAGCCCCAGCATTTT. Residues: CASSPTASNQPQHF.

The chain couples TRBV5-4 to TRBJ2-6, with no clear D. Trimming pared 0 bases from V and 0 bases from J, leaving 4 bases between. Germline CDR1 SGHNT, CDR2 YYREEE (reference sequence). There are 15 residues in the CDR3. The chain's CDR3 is CASSLDPSGANVLTF. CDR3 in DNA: TGTGCCAGCAGCTTGGACCCCTCTGGGGCCAACGTCCTGACTTTC.